This TCR beta chain was recorded in a study of blood T cells in healthy people across ages. This clonotype came up a few times. Alongside a J-beta primer mix, a sample-barcoded 5' primer served in a second PCR lasting about 6 to 11 cycles. TCRdb processed the 5' RACE reads anew with MiXCR; each CDR3 protein has one entry. Among approximately 800,000 distinct CDR3 sequences listed, 58% were seen once. V was shortened by 4 bases and J by 4 bases, with 13 bases between the two germline ends. The CDR3 runs to 14 residues. CDR1 is MNHEY and CDR2 is SVGAGI in the germline V gene. The receptor's source is a man aged 25-45 years in good health. The chain recombines TRBV6-5 with TRBJ1-2; D uncertain. The sequencing sample was made of blood. CDR3 coding DNA: TGTGCCAGCAGTTCAACGGCCGGGGTCTATGGCTACACCTTC. Protein: CASSSTAGVYGYTF.